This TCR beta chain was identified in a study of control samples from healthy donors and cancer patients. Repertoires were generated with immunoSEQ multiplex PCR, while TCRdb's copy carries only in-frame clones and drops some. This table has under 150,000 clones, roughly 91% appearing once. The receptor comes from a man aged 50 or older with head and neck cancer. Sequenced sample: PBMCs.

CDR3 amino acids: CAIRGTDNTGELFF. The CDR3 DNA is TGTGCCATCAGGGGGACAGACAACACCGGGGAGCTGTTTTTT. V gene TRBV10-3 combines with J gene TRBJ2-2; TRBD1 matches at 7 bases. CDR3 length: 14 residues. Per germline, CDR1 ENHRY and CDR2 SYGVKD. J was trimmed by 2 bases and V by 6 bases; bases with no gene match: 3.